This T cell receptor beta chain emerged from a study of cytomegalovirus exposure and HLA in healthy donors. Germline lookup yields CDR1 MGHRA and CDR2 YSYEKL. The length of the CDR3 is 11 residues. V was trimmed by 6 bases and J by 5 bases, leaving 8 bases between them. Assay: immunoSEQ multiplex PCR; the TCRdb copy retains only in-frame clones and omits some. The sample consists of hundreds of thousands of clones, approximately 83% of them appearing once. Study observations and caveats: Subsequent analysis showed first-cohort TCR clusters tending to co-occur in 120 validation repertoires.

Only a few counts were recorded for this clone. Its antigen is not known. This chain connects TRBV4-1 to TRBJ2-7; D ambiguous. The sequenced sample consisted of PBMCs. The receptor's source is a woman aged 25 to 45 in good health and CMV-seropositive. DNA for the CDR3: TGCGCCAGCAGACTTGGCCACGAGCAGTACTTC. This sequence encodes CASRLGHEQYF.